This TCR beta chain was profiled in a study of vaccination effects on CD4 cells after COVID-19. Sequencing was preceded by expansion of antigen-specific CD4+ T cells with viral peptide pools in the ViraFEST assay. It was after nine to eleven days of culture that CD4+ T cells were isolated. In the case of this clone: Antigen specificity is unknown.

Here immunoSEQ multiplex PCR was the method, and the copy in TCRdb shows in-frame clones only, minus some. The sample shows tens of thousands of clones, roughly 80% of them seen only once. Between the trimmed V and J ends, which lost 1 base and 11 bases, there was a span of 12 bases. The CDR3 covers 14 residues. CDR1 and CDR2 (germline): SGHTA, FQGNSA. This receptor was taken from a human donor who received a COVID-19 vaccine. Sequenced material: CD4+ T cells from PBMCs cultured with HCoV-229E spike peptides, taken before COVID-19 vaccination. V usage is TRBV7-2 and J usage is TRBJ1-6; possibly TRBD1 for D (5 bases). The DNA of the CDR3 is TGTGCCAGCAGCTTAGAGGGGAAGGTGGCACCCCTCCACTTT. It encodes CASSLEGKVAPLHF.